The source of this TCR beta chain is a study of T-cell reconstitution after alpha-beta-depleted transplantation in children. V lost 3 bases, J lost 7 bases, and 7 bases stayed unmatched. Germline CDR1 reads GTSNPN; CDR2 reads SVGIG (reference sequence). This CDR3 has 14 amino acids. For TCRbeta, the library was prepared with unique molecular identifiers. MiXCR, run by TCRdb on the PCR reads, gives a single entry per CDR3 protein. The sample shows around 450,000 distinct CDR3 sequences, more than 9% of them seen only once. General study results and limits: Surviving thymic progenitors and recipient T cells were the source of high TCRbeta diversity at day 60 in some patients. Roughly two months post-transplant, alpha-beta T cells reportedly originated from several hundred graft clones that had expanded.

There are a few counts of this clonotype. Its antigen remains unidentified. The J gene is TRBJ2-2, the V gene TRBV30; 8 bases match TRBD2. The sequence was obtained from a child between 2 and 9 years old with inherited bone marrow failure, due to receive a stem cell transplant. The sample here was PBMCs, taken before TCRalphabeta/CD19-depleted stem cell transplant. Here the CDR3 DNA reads TGTGCCTGGAGAACGTCGGGAGGGGGCGGGGAGCTGTTTTTT. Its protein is CAWRTSGGGGELFF. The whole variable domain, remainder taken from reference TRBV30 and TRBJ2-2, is SQTIHQWPATLVQPVGSPLSLECTVEGTSNPNLYWYRQAAGRGLQLLFYSVGIGQISSEVPQNLSASRPQDRQFILSSKKLLLSDSGFYLCAWRTSGGGGELFFGEGSRLTVL.